Listed here are 17 T cell receptor beta chains from one sample, sequenced in a study of response to subunit inactivated influenza vaccine. Each CDR3 protein is one row after TCRdb ran MiXCR on the RT-PCR reads. In the table there are about 540,000 distinct CDR3 sequences, around 25% of which are singletons. The data were also submitted as part of a second study, on T cells expressing NK-cell markers. In that study: cDNA encoding TCR beta was synthesized via 5'RACE template switching incorporating UMIs.

The sample in question was CD4+ T cells sorted from PBMCs, obtained 11 to 12 days after vaccination. These TCRs come from a man aged 45-65 years who received an inactivated influenza vaccine.

This clonotype has only a few counts. The chain joins TRBV6-1 to TRBJ1-4, with 8 positions matching TRBD1. V shed 4 bases, J shed 7 bases, and the junction held 11 bases outside the gene matches. CDR1 is MNHNS, CDR2 SASEGT, per germline. This CDR3 has 16 residues. Here the CDR3 DNA reads TGTGCCAGCAGTGCCATATTGACAGGGGATAGTGAAAAACTGTTTTTT. Translating gives CASSAILTGDSEKLFF.

This clonotype has a handful of counts. The chain links TRBV12-3 or TRBV12-4 to TRBJ1-1; D not resolved. Deletions cut 4 bases from V and 11 bases from J, with 14 bases between. There are 12 residues in the CDR3. CDR3 coding DNA: TGTGCCAGCAGTTCCTTAGGCCGAGCGGCTTTCTTT. Translation: CASSSLGRAAFF.

The chain combines TRBV9 with TRBJ2-7; possible D gene TRBD2, 6 bases. V lost 3 bases and J lost 7, with 23 bases in between. The CDR3 extends over 16 amino acids. CDR1 SGDLS and CDR2 YYNGEE come from the germline V gene. CDR3 DNA sequence: TGTGCCAGCAGCGGGGGACCGAGCGGGCTCCTATTAGAGCAGTACTTC. Residues: CASSGGPSGLLLEQYF.

V and J are TRBV11-2 and TRBJ2-5, with D possibly matching TRBD1 (5 bases). In germline, CDR1 is SGHAT, CDR2 FQNNGV. V lost 3 bases and J lost 1, with 9 bases in between. The CDR3 totals 14 residues. The CDR3: CASSFQGSQETQYF. In DNA form, the CDR3 reads TGTGCCAGCAGCTTCCAGGGTTCCCAAGAGACCCAGTACTTC.

This clonotype was counted between two and nine times. The chain carries TRBV11-1 and TRBJ2-1; D is unclear. V lost 5 bases, J lost 0 bases, and 17 bases lay in between. CDR1 is SGHAT, CDR2 FQDESV, per germline (reference sequence). There are 17 residues in the CDR3. CDR3 nucleotide sequence: TGTGCCAGCAGCCACCCAGCGAGTATAAGCTCCTACAATGAGCAGTTCTTC. Encoded protein: CASSHPASISSYNEQFF.

The table lists this clonotype with a few counts. The chain employs TRBV20-1 and TRBJ1-1; D ambiguous. Trimming removed 3 bases from V and 5 bases from J, with 22 bases in between. CDR1 and CDR2 (germline): DFQATT, SNEGSKA (reference sequence). The CDR3 length is 16 residues. CDR3 nucleotide sequence: TGCAGTGCTAGGGGAGGGTTTTCCGAAGGGAAGACTGAAGCTTTCTTT. Translation gives CSARGGFSEGKTEAFF.

A few counts support this clonotype. V is TRBV12-3 or TRBV12-4 and J is TRBJ2-5; the D gene is possibly TRBD2 (6 bases). Trimming pared 4 bases from V and 6 bases from J, leaving 12 bases between. There are 13 residues in the CDR3. The CDR3 DNA reads TGTGCCAGCAGTTGGTCGGGGGAGAAGACCCAGTACTTC. Protein sequence: CASSWSGEKTQYF.

There are many counts of this clonotype. The rearrangement joins TRBV5-1 to TRBJ2-7, with 10 bases lining up with TRBD1. The CDR3 consists of 17 residues. Germline assignment: CDR1 SGHRS and CDR2 YFSETQ. V shed 3 bases and J 6 bases; nucleotides not matched to a gene: 15. The CDR3 DNA follows: TGCGCCAGCAGCTCCCAGATTGCCGGGACAGGGGCGCGCGAGCAGTACTTC. Residues: CASSSQIAGTGAREQYF. Supplemented by reference TRBV5-1 and TRBJ2-7, the full variable domain reads KAGVTQTPRYLIKTRGQQVTLSCSPISGHRSVSWYQQTPGQGLQFLFEYFSETQRNKGNFPGRFSGRQFSNSRSEMNVSTLELGDSALYLCASSSQIAGTGAREQYFGPGTRLTVT.

Written as DNA, the CDR3 is TGTGCCAGCAGCCCAACAGGGGGAGCAACTAATGAAAAACTGTTTTTT. Residues: CASSPTGGATNEKLFF. The chain links TRBV14 to TRBJ1-4; TRBD1 matches at 8 bases. V gave up 4 bases and J gave up 0 bases; unmatched junction bases: 4. Per the germline V gene, CDR1 is SGHDN and CDR2 is FVKESK. CDR3 length: 16 residues.

This clonotype was counted only a few times. The chain carries TRBV4-2 and TRBJ2-7; D is possibly TRBD2 (6 bases). Trimming took off 0 bases at V and 6 bases at J, with 18 bases between the two ends. From germline, CDR1 is LGHNA and CDR2 YNFKEQ. The CDR3 extends over 16 amino acids. The CDR3 region is CASSQESTRGGGEQYF. Here the CDR3 DNA reads TGTGCCAGCAGCCAAGAATCCACCCGGGGAGGCGGCGAGCAGTACTTC.

The chain recombines TRBV10-3 with TRBJ2-1; D may match TRBD1 or TRBD2 (6 bases each). V lost 10 bases and J 8 bases, leaving 15 bases between the germline ends. The CDR3 totals 12 residues. Germline assignment: CDR1 ENHRY and CDR2 SYGVKD. The CDR3 sequence is CATRGPGDEQFF. The CDR3 nucleotides read TGTGCCACCCGGGGGCCTGGGGATGAGCAGTTCTTC.

J is TRBJ2-1 and V is TRBV7-8, with 12 bases matching TRBD2. After removal of 5 bases from V and 8 bases from J, the junction contained 13 bases not matched to a gene. CDR3 size: 17 residues. CDR1 and CDR2 (germline): SGHVS, FQNEAQ. As DNA, the CDR3 is TGTGCCAGCAGCACGAGGCGACTAGCGGGAGTCGGTGATGAGCAGTTCTTC. Protein product: CASSTRRLAGVGDEQFF.

A few counts support this clonotype. The V gene is TRBV9, the J gene TRBJ2-3; tentative D call: TRBD2 (6 bases). V gave up 6 bases and J gave up 1 base, with 15 bases separating them. Germline-derived CDR1 and CDR2 are SGDLS and YYNGEE. The CDR3 extends over 15 amino acids. CDR3 nucleotide sequence: TGTGCCAGCACACTAGCCCCCAGTGGCACAGATACGCAGTATTTT. It yields the protein CASTLAPSGTDTQYF.

This clonotype showed up just a few times. V and J are TRBV12-3 or TRBV12-4 and TRBJ2-2; D perhaps matches TRBD1 (6 bases). The V end lost 7 bases, the J end lost 6 bases, and 21 bases lay between the germline ends. The CDR3 totals 16 residues. In nucleotides, the CDR3 is TGTGCCAGCACCCCCTTAAAATGGGGGCAGGCCGGGGAGCTGTTTTTT. The encoded protein is CASTPLKWGQAGELFF.

The CDR3 nucleotides read TGTGCCAGCAGCCAAGGACTAGCGGCTACCTACGAGCAGTACTTC. Translation gives CASSQGLAATYEQYF. This rearrangement joins TRBV14 to TRBJ2-7, with 9 bases aligning to TRBD2. After removal of 1 base from V and 2 bases from J, the junction contained 3 bases not matched to a gene. Per the germline V gene, CDR1 is SGHDN and CDR2 is FVKESK. The CDR3 runs 15 residues.

The chain has TRBV28 and TRBJ2-4; D gene ambiguous. Trimming left V 3 bases short and J 0 bases short, with 12 bases between. CDR1 and CDR2 from the germline V gene are MDHEN and SYDVKM. The CDR3 spans 16 residues. CDR3 coding DNA: TGTGCCAGCAGTTTCCCAGATGCACTAGCCAAAAACATTCAGTACTTC. The encoded protein is CASSFPDALAKNIQYF.

For the CDR3, the DNA is TGTGCCAGCAGTTTAGCTAGCGGGGGGATCGAGCAGTTCTTC. It codes for CASSLASGGIEQFF. This chain joins TRBV12-3 or TRBV12-4 and TRBJ2-1; 10 positions match TRBD2. V was pared by 0 bases and J by 10 bases, with 3 bases of the junction left unmatched. The CDR3 is made up of 14 amino acids.